Each of the 14 T cell receptor beta chains below was sequenced from the same sample in a study of a mutant IDH1 vaccine in newly diagnosed glioma. Time point of the sample: week 5, during vaccination. One vaccine dose held 300 ug of mutant IDH1 20-mer peptide and came with topical imiquimod. These receptors' targets are unknown. Assay used: immunoSEQ multiplex PCR; TCRdb lists only in-frame clones, some missing. The sample contains 25,000 to 30,000 clones, 87% of which appear only once. Sequenced here: peripheral blood mononuclear cells (PBMCs), sampled from a glioma patient whose treatment included an IDH1 peptide vaccine. The receptor set was obtained from a middle-aged woman with glioma. Some clones in this sample may be carry-over from other donors' samples.

This chain links TRBV19 with TRBJ1-4; TRBD1 might be the D (5 bases). This CDR3 comprises 15 residues. Germline V CDR1 and CDR2: LNHDA, SQIVND (reference sequence). Trimming took off 6 bases at V and 3 bases at J, with 14 bases between the two ends. CDR3 region: CASSHGGVSNEKLFF. The DNA of the CDR3 is TGTGCCAGTAGCCACGGAGGGGTGTCTAATGAAAAACTGTTTTTT.

The rearrangement joins TRBV11-3 to TRBJ2-7; D is perhaps TRBD2 (6 bases). V lost 8 bases and J 6 bases, leaving 11 bases between the germline ends. This CDR3 comprises 11 residues. Germline V gives CDR1 SGHNT, CDR2 YENEEA. CDR3: CASGFGGEQYF. CDR3 coding DNA: TGTGCCAGCGGGTTCGGGGGCGAGCAGTACTTC.

The chain couples TRBV9 to TRBJ2-2, with TRBD2 identical over 9 bases. The V segment lost 0 bases and the J segment 5 bases; nucleotides outside the gene matches: 14. CDR3 length equals 19 residues. CDR1 and CDR2 (germline): SGDLS, YYNGEE. The CDR3 region is CASSVDPLAGGLGTGELFF. DNA of the CDR3: TGTGCCAGCAGCGTAGACCCCCTCGCGGGGGGGCTAGGGACCGGGGAGCTGTTTTTT.

This chain joins TRBV5-4 and TRBJ2-2; tentatively, D is TRBD2 (6 bases). This CDR3 is built from 16 residues. CDR1 and CDR2 (germline): SGHNT, YYREEE (reference sequence). V was clipped by 4 bases and J by 4 bases, with 17 bases between them. CDR3 coding DNA: TGTGCCAGCAGCCCCCGGGTGCGGGGAGTCACCGGGGAGCTGTTTTTT. Translated, it gives CASSPRVRGVTGELFF.

Comment on this clone: One junction end does not reproduce the germline sequence, and a read error may be involved. The chain employs TRBV7-3 and TRBJ2-3; TRBD1 matches at 7 bases. Germline V gene data show CDR1 as SGHTA and CDR2 as FQGTGA. The length of the CDR3 is 12 residues. The CDR3 here is CASSPGTATQYF. In DNA form, the CDR3 reads TGTGCCAGCAGCCCTGGGACAGCTACGCAGTATTTT. Variable domain in full (rest from reference TRBV7-3 and TRBJ2-3): GAGVSQTPSNKVTEKGKYVELRCDPISGHTALYWYRQSLGQGPEFLIYFQGTGAADDSGLPNDRFFAVRPEGSVSTLKIQRTERGDSAVYLCASSPGTATQYFGPGTRLTVL.

The rearrangement uses TRBV21-1 and TRBJ2-7; the table's D call TRBD2 went unverified against the DNA. TRBV21-1 is a pseudogene locus. The CDR3 spans 14 residues. CDR3 loop: CASNLREDSYEQYF. In DNA form, the CDR3 reads TGTGCCAGCAATCTTCGGGAGGACTCCTACGAGCAGTACTTC.

The chain is built from TRBV6-6 and TRBJ2-1; D possibly uses TRBD1 or TRBD2 (7 bases each). Germline-derived CDR1 and CDR2 are MNHNY and SVGAGI (reference sequence). The V and J ends lost 5 bases and 3 bases respectively, with 14 bases between them. The CDR3 loop spans 15 amino acids. CDR3 residues: CASSTQGGVYNEQFF. As DNA, the CDR3 is TGTGCCAGCAGTACGCAGGGGGGGGTCTACAATGAGCAGTTCTTC.

V usage is TRBV19 and J usage is TRBJ2-7; TRBD1 matches at 7 bases. V dropped 10 bases and J dropped 2; count of bases not matched to a gene: 8. Germline CDR1 is LNHDA and CDR2 is SQIVND (reference sequence). The CDR3 totals 13 residues. In DNA, the CDR3 is TGTGCCACGAGACAGGGAGTGACCTACGAGCAGTACTTC. This sequence encodes CATRQGVTYEQYF.

The chain is built from TRBV28 and TRBJ1-6, with TRBD1 matching 7 bases. This CDR3 is built from 16 residues. J gave up 5 bases and V 3 bases, and 7 bases lay outside the gene matches. Germline V gene sequence: CDR1 MDHEN, CDR2 SYDVKM. The DNA of the CDR3 is TGTGCCAGCAGTTTCAGACACAGGGGCGATAATTCACCCCTCCACTTT. Translated, it gives CASSFRHRGDNSPLHF.

This sequence joins TRBV9 and TRBJ2-3; 8 bases match TRBD2. J was trimmed by 4 bases and V by 1 base; bases with no gene match: 5. The germline gives CDR1 SGDLS, CDR2 YYNGEE. The CDR3 is made up of 15 amino acids. CDR3 bases: TGTGCCAGCAGCGTAAACCCGGGAGGGGCAGATACGCAGTATTTT. Its protein is CASSVNPGGADTQYF.

The V call is TRBV4-1, the J call TRBJ2-1; 7 bases are a match to TRBD2. The V and J ends lost 4 bases and 8 bases, in that order; junction bases with no gene match: 5. This CDR3 comprises 13 residues. In germline, CDR1 is MGHRA, CDR2 YSYEKL. CDR3 loop: CASSPGGTDEQFF. In nucleotides, the CDR3 is TGCGCCAGCAGCCCGGGAGGAACGGATGAGCAGTTCTTC.

The CDR3 region has the DNA TGCAGCGTTGAAGATAAGGGTCCTTCTGGCGAGCAGTACTTC. It codes for CSVEDKGPSGEQYF. V usage is TRBV29-1 and J usage is TRBJ2-7; D ambiguous. Trimming took 0 bases from V and 6 from J, leaving 15 bases between them. Per germline, CDR1 SQVTM and CDR2 ANQGSEA. The CDR3 is 14 amino acids.

CDR3 region: CASSWEIPQPQHF. The CDR3 DNA reads TGTGCCAGCAGTTGGGAAATCCCTCAGCCCCAGCATTTT. V usage is TRBV28 and J usage is TRBJ1-5; D is ambiguous. V lost 4 bases, J lost 6 bases, and 10 bases lay in between. This CDR3 region has 13 residues. Germline values: CDR1 MDHEN, CDR2 SYDVKM.

The V gene is TRBV7-2, the J gene TRBJ1-5; weak D call: TRBD1 (5 bases). The CDR3 is made up of 15 amino acids. Trimming removed 1 base at V and 5 bases at J, with 12 bases between. The germline CDR1 and CDR2 sequences are SGHTA and FQGNSA. CDR3 nucleotides: TGTGCCAGCAGCTTAGATTTACAGGTCGATCAGCCCCAGCATTTT. Protein sequence: CASSLDLQVDQPQHF. Combining the CDR3 with reference TRBV7-2 and TRBJ1-5 gives the whole variable domain GAGVSQSPSNKVTEKGKDVELRCDPISGHTALYWYRQSLGQGLEFLIYFQGNSAPDKSGLPSDRFSAERTGGSVSTLTIQRTQQEDSAVYLCASSLDLQVDQPQHFGDGTRLSIL.